Detailed here is one T cell receptor (beta chain). Its target is not known. The V and J ends lost 1 base and 4 bases, in that order; junction bases with no gene match: 15. This CDR3 contains 18 residues. Method: immunoSEQ multiplex PCR; TCRdb's copy keeps in-frame clones and lacks some. The profile covers fewer than 8,000 clones, with nearly 70% appearing a single time and 7% to 10% taken by the ten largest. The entry originates in a study of T cells in tumors after PD-1 blockade. On the study more broadly: Prior checkpoint blockade, systemic immunosuppressant use, or anti-cancer therapy within 4 weeks excluded patients. Some patients also took daily vismodegib 150 mg during anti-PD-1 treatment.

Study findings and constraints: Expanded exhausted CD8+ clones after therapy were mostly novel clonotypes.

The chain has TRBV23-1 and TRBJ1-1; TRBD1 matches 7 bases. TRBV23-1 qualifies as an ORF whose function is uncertain. The source material was tumor tissue, sampled after anti-PD-1 treatment. The TCR originated in a human donor with basal cell carcinoma. CDR3 amino acids: CASSQLGLTGNLRTEAFF. CDR3 coding DNA: TGCGCCAGCAGTCAATTGGGTTTGACAGGGAACCTCCGCACTGAAGCTTTCTTT.